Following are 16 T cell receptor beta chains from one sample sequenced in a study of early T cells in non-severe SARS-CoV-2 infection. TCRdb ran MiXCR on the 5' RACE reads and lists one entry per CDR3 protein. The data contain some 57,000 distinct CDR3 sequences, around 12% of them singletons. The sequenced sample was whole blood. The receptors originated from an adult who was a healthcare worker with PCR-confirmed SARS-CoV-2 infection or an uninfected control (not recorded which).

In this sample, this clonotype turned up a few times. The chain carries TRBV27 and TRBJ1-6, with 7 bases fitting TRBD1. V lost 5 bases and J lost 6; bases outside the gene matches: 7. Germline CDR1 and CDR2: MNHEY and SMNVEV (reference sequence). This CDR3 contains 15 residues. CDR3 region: CASSQGQVFNSPLHF. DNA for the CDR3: TGTGCCAGCAGTCAAGGACAGGTTTTTAATTCACCCCTCCACTTT.

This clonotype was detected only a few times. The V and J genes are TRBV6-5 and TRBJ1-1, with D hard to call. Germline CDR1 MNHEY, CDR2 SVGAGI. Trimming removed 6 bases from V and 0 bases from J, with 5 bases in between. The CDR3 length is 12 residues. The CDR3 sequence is CASREMNTEAFF. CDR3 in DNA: TGTGCCAGCAGGGAGATGAACACTGAAGCTTTCTTT.

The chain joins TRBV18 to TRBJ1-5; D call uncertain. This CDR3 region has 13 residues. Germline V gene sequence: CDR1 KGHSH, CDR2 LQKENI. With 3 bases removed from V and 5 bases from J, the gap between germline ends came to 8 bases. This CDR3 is CASSPGTDQPQHF. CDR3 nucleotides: TGTGCCAGCTCACCGGGCACCGATCAGCCCCAGCATTTT.

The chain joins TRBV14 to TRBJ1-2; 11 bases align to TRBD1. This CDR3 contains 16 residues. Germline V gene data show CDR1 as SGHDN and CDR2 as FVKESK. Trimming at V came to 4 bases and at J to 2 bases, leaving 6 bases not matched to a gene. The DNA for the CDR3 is TGTGCCAGCAGCCCCCCCGGGACAGGGGGAAACTATGGCTACACCTTC. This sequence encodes CASSPPGTGGNYGYTF.

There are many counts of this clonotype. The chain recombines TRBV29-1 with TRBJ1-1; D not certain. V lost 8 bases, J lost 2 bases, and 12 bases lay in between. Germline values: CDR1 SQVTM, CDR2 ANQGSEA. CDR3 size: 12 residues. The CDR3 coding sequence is TGCAGCTCTTACGACGATAACACTGAAGCTTTCTTT. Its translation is CSSYDDNTEAFF.

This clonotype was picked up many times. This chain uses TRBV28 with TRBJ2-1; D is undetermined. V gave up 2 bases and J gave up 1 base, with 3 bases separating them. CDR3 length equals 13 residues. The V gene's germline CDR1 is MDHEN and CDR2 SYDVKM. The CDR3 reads CASSLDSYNEQFF. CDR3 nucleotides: TGTGCCAGCAGTTTAGATTCCTACAATGAGCAGTTCTTC.

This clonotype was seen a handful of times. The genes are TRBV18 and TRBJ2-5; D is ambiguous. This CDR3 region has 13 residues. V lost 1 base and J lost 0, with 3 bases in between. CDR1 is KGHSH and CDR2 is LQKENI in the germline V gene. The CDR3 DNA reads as TGTGCCAGCTCACCACAGAACCAAGAGACCCAGTACTTC. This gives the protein CASSPQNQETQYF.

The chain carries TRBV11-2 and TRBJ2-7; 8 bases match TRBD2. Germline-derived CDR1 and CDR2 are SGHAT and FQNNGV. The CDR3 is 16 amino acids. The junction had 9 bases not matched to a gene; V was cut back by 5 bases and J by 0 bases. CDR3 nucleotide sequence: TGTGCCAGCAGCATAGGGGGACTAGGTAGCTCCTACGAGCAGTACTTC. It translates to CASSIGGLGSSYEQYF.

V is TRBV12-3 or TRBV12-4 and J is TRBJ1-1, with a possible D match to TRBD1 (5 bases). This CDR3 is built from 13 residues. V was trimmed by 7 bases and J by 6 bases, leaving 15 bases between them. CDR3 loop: CASKSGMVAEAFF. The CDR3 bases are TGTGCCAGCAAATCAGGGATGGTGGCTGAAGCTTTCTTT.

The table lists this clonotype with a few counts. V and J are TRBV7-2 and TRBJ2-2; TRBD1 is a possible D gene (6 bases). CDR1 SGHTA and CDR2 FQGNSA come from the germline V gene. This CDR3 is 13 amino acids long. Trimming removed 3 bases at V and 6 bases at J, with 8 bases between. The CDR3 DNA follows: TGTGCCAGCAGCTTCACAGGGTCCGGGGAGCTGTTTTTT. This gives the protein CASSFTGSGELFF.

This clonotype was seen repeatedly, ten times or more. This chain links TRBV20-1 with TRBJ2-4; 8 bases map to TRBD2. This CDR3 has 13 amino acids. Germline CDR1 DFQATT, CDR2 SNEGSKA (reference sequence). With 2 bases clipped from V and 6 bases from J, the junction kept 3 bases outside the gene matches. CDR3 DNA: TGCAGTGCTAGATTAGCGGGGCCAAACATTCAGTACTTC. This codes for CSARLAGPNIQYF.

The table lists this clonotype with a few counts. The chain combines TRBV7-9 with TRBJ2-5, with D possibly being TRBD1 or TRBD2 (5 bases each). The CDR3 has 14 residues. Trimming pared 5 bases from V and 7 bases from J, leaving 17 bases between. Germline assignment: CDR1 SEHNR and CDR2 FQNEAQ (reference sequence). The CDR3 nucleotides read TGTGCCAGCAGCGAGGACACCCCTGGGGGGACCCAGTACTTC. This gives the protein CASSEDTPGGTQYF.

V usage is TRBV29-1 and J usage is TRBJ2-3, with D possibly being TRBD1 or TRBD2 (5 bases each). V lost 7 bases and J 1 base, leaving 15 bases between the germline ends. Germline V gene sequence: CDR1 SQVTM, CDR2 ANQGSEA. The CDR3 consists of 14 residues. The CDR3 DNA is TGCAGCGCCCGGGGCCTAGGAGGCACAGATACGCAGTATTTT. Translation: CSARGLGGTDTQYF.

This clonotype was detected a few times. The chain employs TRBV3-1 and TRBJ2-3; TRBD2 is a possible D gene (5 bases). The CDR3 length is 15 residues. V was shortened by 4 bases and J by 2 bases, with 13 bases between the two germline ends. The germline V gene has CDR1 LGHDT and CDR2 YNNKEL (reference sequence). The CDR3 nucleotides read TGTGCCAGCAGCCGAAGCGGAGGCCACACAGATACGCAGTATTTT. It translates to CASSRSGGHTDTQYF.

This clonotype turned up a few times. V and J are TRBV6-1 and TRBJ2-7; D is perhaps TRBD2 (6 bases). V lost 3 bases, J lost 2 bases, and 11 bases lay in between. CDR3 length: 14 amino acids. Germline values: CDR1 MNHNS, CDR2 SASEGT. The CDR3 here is CASSERGEPYEQYF. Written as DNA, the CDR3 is TGTGCCAGCAGTGAGCGCGGGGAACCCTACGAGCAGTACTTC.

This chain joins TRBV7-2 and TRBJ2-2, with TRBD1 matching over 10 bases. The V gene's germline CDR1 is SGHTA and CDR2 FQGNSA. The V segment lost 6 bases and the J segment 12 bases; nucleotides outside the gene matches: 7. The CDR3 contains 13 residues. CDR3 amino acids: CASRGTGVEKLFF. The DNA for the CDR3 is TGTGCCAGCAGGGGGACAGGGGTGGAAAAGCTGTTTTTT.